This TCR beta chain was obtained from a study of shared clonotypes between healthy human individuals. The protocol was immunoSEQ multiplex PCR, while the TCRdb copy is restricted to in-frame clones and leaves out a portion. This table holds 400,000 or so clones, approximately 97% found once. This CDR3 comprises 15 residues. With 4 bases clipped from V and 7 bases from J, the junction kept 11 bases outside the gene matches. Germline assignment: CDR1 GTSNPN and CDR2 SVGIG (reference sequence). The origin of this receptor is a man aged 25-45 years in good health. The chain combines TRBV30 with TRBJ1-5; 9 bases are shared with TRBD1. Source material: memory CD8+ T cells sorted from blood. Subset reported: CD45RO+ cells pooled with CCR7-negative TemRA cells. CDR3 nucleotides: TGTGCCTGGACACGTCCCGGGACAGGGAACCAGCCCCAGCATTTT. This codes for CAWTRPGTGNQPQHF. The variable domain in full, completed from reference TRBV30 and TRBJ1-5, reads SQTIHQWPATLVQPVGSPLSLECTVEGTSNPNLYWYRQAAGRGLQLLFYSVGIGQISSEVPQNLSASRPQDRQFILSSKKLLLSDSGFYLCAWTRPGTGNQPQHFGDGTRLSIL.